The 28 T cell receptor beta chains below come from one sample, sequenced in a study of CD8 T cells in ankylosing spondylitis. These receptors have no known antigen. Study-level results: Made up of fewer than ten highly homologous variants, a TCR beta motif appeared characteristic of ankylosing spondylitis blood.

TCRdb redid the calling of the 5' RACE reads with MiXCR, one entry per CDR3 protein. This table has 700,000 to 1,000,000 distinct CDR3 sequences, 12% appearing once. The sequencing input was blood, either unsorted or a sorted T cell fraction (not recorded which). These receptors were taken from a male donor with ankylosing spondylitis.

This clonotype was detected only a few times. The chain has TRBV11-1 and TRBJ2-1, with D possibly being TRBD2 (6 bases). The germline V gene has CDR1 SGHAT and CDR2 FQDESV (reference sequence). With 3 bases removed from V and 5 bases from J, the gap between germline ends came to 14 bases. The CDR3 loop spans 15 amino acids. CDR3 residues: CASSFSSVFDNEQFF. CDR3 nucleotide sequence: TGTGCCAGCAGCTTCTCTAGCGTTTTTGACAATGAGCAGTTCTTC.

The rearrangement links TRBV4-1 to TRBJ2-3; no firm D call. Trimming removed 0 bases at V and 2 bases at J, with 15 bases between. Germline V gene sequence: CDR1 MGHRA, CDR2 YSYEKL. CDR3 size: 17 residues. The CDR3, as DNA: TGCGCCAGCAGCCAAGACTTTTACGGACGATCCACAGATACGCAGTATTTT. Protein sequence: CASSQDFYGRSTDTQYF.

This clonotype was detected ten times or more. The V call is TRBV7-9, the J call TRBJ2-2; a possible D gene is TRBD1 (6 bases). Germline CDR1 and CDR2: SEHNR and FQNEAQ (reference sequence). Trimming took off 4 bases at V and 6 bases at J, with 9 bases between the two ends. This CDR3 contains 13 residues. The CDR3 is CASSYYRAGELFF. The DNA of the CDR3 is TGTGCCAGCAGCTACTACAGGGCCGGGGAGCTGTTTTTT. The full variable domain, completed using reference TRBV7-9 and TRBJ2-2, is DTGVSQNPRHKITKRGQNVTFRCDPISEHNRLYWYRQTLGQGPEFLTYFQNEAQLEKSRLLSDRFSAERPKGSFSTLEIQRTEQGDSAMYLCASSYYRAGELFFGEGSRLTVL.

This clonotype was detected a few times. The J gene is TRBJ1-4, the V gene TRBV14; D is unclear. V dropped 1 base and J dropped 8 bases, with 8 bases sitting between them. This CDR3 region has 13 residues. The germline gives CDR1 SGHDN, CDR2 FVKESK. In DNA form, the CDR3 reads TGTGCCAGCAGCCAAGGAGTTTGGGAAAAACTGTTTTTT. Its translation is CASSQGVWEKLFF.

This clonotype was observed a handful of times. The chain joins TRBV7-3 to TRBJ2-1; a possible D gene is TRBD2 (6 bases). Trimming left V 1 base short and J 3 bases short, with 13 bases between. The CDR3 has 16 residues. Germline assignment: CDR1 SGHTA and CDR2 FQGTGA. The chain's CDR3 is CASSLRGEVYYNEQFF. DNA for the CDR3: TGTGCCAGCAGCTTAAGGGGGGAAGTCTACTACAATGAGCAGTTCTTC.

This clonotype has a count of ten or more. This sequence joins TRBV7-2 and TRBJ2-3; possibly TRBD2 for D (5 bases). The CDR3 is made up of 14 amino acids. Germline assignment: CDR1 SGHTA and CDR2 FQGNSA. V was cut by 6 bases and J by 2 bases, with 12 bases left in between. The CDR3 DNA is TGTGCCAGCAGTTTATCGGGGTTCACAGATACGCAGTATTTT. Encoded protein: CASSLSGFTDTQYF.

The table lists this clonotype with a few counts. The CDR3 region is CSARGQGGRYEQYF. The CDR3 coding sequence is TGCAGTGCTAGGGGGCAGGGTGGACGCTACGAGCAGTACTTC. The rearrangement uses TRBV20-1 and TRBJ2-7; TRBD1 is a possible D gene (5 bases). This CDR3 is built from 14 residues. Germline V gene data show CDR1 as DFQATT and CDR2 as SNEGSKA (reference sequence). The germline V and J ends were trimmed by 3 bases and 3 bases, with 15 bases remaining between them.

The chain employs TRBV4-3 and TRBJ1-2; D not certain. The CDR3 has 18 residues. Trimming removed 4 bases at V and 4 bases at J, with 25 bases between. Germline loops: CDR1 LGHNA, CDR2 YSLEER. CDR3 in amino acids: CASSPQVGGDLIGYGYTF. The CDR3 DNA sequence: TGCGCCAGCAGCCCTCAAGTTGGTGGCGACTTAATTGGCTATGGCTACACCTTC.

This clonotype has more than one count but fewer than ten. The chain employs TRBV20-1 and TRBJ2-3; 14 bases agree with TRBD2. This CDR3 contains 15 residues. Trimming removed 4 bases from V and 10 bases from J; junction bases left unmatched: 10. Germline CDR1 DFQATT, CDR2 SNEGSKA (reference sequence). CDR3 sequence (DNA): TGCAGTGCTATCCGGGGACTAGCGGGGGTGAGGGCGCAGTATTTT. Protein: CSAIRGLAGVRAQYF.

This clonotype was seen repeatedly, ten times or more. The chain employs TRBV20-1 and TRBJ1-1; TRBD1 aligns across 10 bases. CDR1 DFQATT and CDR2 SNEGSKA come from the germline V gene (reference sequence). CDR3 length equals 10 residues. V lost 6 bases to trimming and J lost 10 bases; unmatched junction nucleotides: 2. CDR3 region: CSARTGGAFF. CDR3 DNA: TGCAGTGCCCGGACAGGGGGAGCTTTCTTT.

CDR3 sequence reads: CSVRQGAREQYF. CDR3 sequence (DNA): TGCAGCGTCCGACAGGGGGCTCGCGAGCAGTACTTC. The genes are TRBV29-1 and TRBJ2-7; TRBD1 matches at 10 bases. The CDR3 extends over 12 amino acids. Germline V CDR1 and CDR2: SQVTM, ANQGSEA. The V segment lost 6 bases and the J segment 6 bases; nucleotides outside the gene matches: 5.

J is TRBJ2-5 and V is TRBV2, with D unclear. The CDR3 spans 15 residues. V was clipped by 8 bases and J by 0 bases, with 16 bases between them. CDR1 is SNHLY and CDR2 is FYNNEI in the germline V gene. The CDR3: CASAVFRPYQETQYF. The DNA of the CDR3 is TGTGCCAGCGCAGTCTTCCGACCTTACCAAGAGACCCAGTACTTC.

This clonotype was detected only a few times. The rearrangement joins TRBV7-8 to TRBJ1-3, with D hard to call. Trimming took off 7 bases at V and 3 bases at J, with 13 bases between the two ends. CDR1 is SGHVS and CDR2 is FQNEAQ in the germline V gene. This CDR3 region has 14 residues. This chain's CDR3 is CASNHGGIGNTIYF. CDR3 bases: TGTGCCAGCAACCACGGAGGGATTGGAAACACCATATATTTT.

This clonotype was seen more than once but under ten times. The rearrangement joins TRBV29-1 to TRBJ1-1; D gene unclear. The CDR3 runs 11 residues. Germline lookup yields CDR1 SQVTM and CDR2 ANQGSEA. The V gene lost 4 bases and the J gene lost 3 bases, with 6 bases spanning the gap. In DNA form, the CDR3 reads TGCAGCGTTGCCCCGGACACTGAAGCTTTCTTT. Protein: CSVAPDTEAFF.

The gene calls are TRBV3-1 and TRBJ2-1, with D tentatively TRBD1 (5 bases). Trimming removed 1 base at V and 7 bases at J, with 8 bases between. The CDR3 runs 13 residues. The germline CDR1 and CDR2 sequences are LGHDT and YNNKEL (reference sequence). DNA for the CDR3: TGTGCCAGCAGCCAAGGGACAACTAATGAGCAGTTCTTC. It is translated as CASSQGTTNEQFF.

The CDR3 DNA sequence: TGCGCCAGCAGCAACCCTAGCGGGACGGAGACCCAGTACTTC. Protein sequence: CASSNPSGTETQYF. The chain is built from TRBV5-1 and TRBJ2-5; TRBD2 matches at 9 bases. V lost 4 bases and J lost 5; bases outside the gene matches: 6. From germline, CDR1 is SGHRS and CDR2 YFSETQ. The CDR3 spans 14 residues.

This clonotype was counted at least ten times. The V and J genes are TRBV20-1 and TRBJ2-5; D gene uncertain. The CDR3 runs to 14 residues. From germline, CDR1 is DFQATT and CDR2 SNEGSKA (reference sequence). Trimming left V 0 bases short and J 5 bases short, with 13 bases between. CDR3 in DNA: TGCAGTGCTAGAGACGGGCTGTCCGGGGAGACCCAGTACTTC. Its protein product is CSARDGLSGETQYF.

This sequence joins TRBV20-1 and TRBJ2-5; D perhaps matches TRBD2 (7 bases). Trimming shortened V by 4 bases and J by 6 bases, and 15 bases separated the two germline ends. CDR1 DFQATT and CDR2 SNEGSKA come from the germline V gene (reference sequence). There are 13 residues in the CDR3. CDR3 in DNA: TGCAGTGCTATGACGGGGGGCGGAAAGACCCAGTACTTC. Protein sequence: CSAMTGGGKTQYF.

This clonotype was seen repeatedly, ten times or more. The genes are TRBV3-1 and TRBJ2-5, with 8 bases fitting TRBD2. Germline V CDR1 and CDR2: LGHDT, YNNKEL (reference sequence). The V segment lost 4 bases and the J segment 1 base; nucleotides outside the gene matches: 2. The CDR3 sequence is 14 residues long. The CDR3 bases are TGTGCCAGCAGCCTCGGGACTAGCCAAGAGACCCAGTACTTC. Translated: CASSLGTSQETQYF.

This clonotype was recorded a few times. The chain joins TRBV11-2 to TRBJ2-3; D gene uncertain. Germline loops: CDR1 SGHAT, CDR2 FQNNGV. The length of the CDR3 is 16 residues. Trimming pared 2 bases from V and 4 bases from J, leaving 16 bases between. CDR3 amino acids: CASSLYRTGTADTQYF. The CDR3 region has the DNA TGTGCCAGCAGCTTATACCGTACCGGCACAGCAGATACGCAGTATTTT.

A few counts support this clonotype. The chain is built from TRBV4-3 and TRBJ1-5; D unresolved. This CDR3 comprises 13 residues. Germline lookup yields CDR1 LGHNA and CDR2 YSLEER. Trimming removed 0 bases at V and 4 bases at J, with 4 bases between. CDR3 DNA: TGCGCCAGCAGCCAAGATCAGAATCAGCCCCAGCATTTT. Encoded protein: CASSQDQNQPQHF.

V and J are TRBV30 and TRBJ2-7; D possibly corresponds to TRBD1 (6 bases). The CDR3 is made up of 14 amino acids. CDR1 and CDR2 from the germline V gene are GTSNPN and SVGIG (reference sequence). The V gene lost 0 bases and the J gene lost 0 bases, with 9 bases spanning the gap. As DNA, the CDR3 is TGTGCCTGGAGTGTTGGACAGAGCTCCTACGAGCAGTACTTC. Translating gives CAWSVGQSSYEQYF.

This clonotype has just a few counts. The rearrangement uses TRBV20-1 and TRBJ1-1; D uncertain. This CDR3 region has 14 residues. Germline CDR1 reads DFQATT; CDR2 reads SNEGSKA (reference sequence). V gave up 1 base and J gave up 0 bases, with 9 bases separating them. The CDR3 DNA reads TGCAGTGCTAGAGCCAGTGGCATGAACACTGAAGCTTTCTTT. Protein sequence: CSARASGMNTEAFF.

The table lists this clonotype with a few counts. The rearrangement links TRBV29-1 to TRBJ1-1; 8 bases map to TRBD1. The ends lost 7 bases at V and 5 bases at J; junction bases unmatched: 18. The CDR3 is 16 residues long. In germline, CDR1 is SQVTM, CDR2 ANQGSEA. CDR3 residues: CSALRGQGARWTEAFF. The CDR3 DNA is TGCAGCGCCTTGAGGGGGCAGGGGGCTAGGTGGACTGAAGCTTTCTTT.

This clonotype was picked up a small number of times. The chain links TRBV20-1 to TRBJ2-7, with 10 bases identical to TRBD2. V lost 6 bases, J lost 2 bases, and 7 bases stayed unmatched. The CDR3 length is 14 residues. Germline CDR1 reads DFQATT; CDR2 reads SNEGSKA (reference sequence). CDR3 amino acids: CSATIAGGAYEQYF. The DNA for the CDR3 is TGCAGTGCAACGATAGCGGGAGGTGCCTACGAGCAGTACTTC.

In this sample, this clonotype turned up many times. This chain links TRBV20-1 with TRBJ2-7; D is perhaps TRBD2 (6 bases). Germline loops: CDR1 DFQATT, CDR2 SNEGSKA (reference sequence). This CDR3 has 10 residues. V was clipped by 8 bases and J by 6 bases, with 11 bases between them. The DNA of the CDR3 is TGCAGTCCCGCGGGGATCGAGCAGTACTTC. Amino acids: CSPAGIEQYF.

The chain couples TRBV25-1 to TRBJ2-1; D is undetermined. V lost 1 base, J lost 5 bases, and 12 bases lay in between. Germline-derived CDR1 and CDR2 are MGHDK and SYGVNS. This CDR3 spans 15 amino acids. The DNA for the CDR3 is TGTGCCAGCAGTGAATTGGGAAGGGCGGACAATGAGCAGTTCTTC. Its protein is CASSELGRADNEQFF.

This clonotype was found a few times. The chain recombines TRBV18 with TRBJ2-5, with 7 bases identical to TRBD2. Looked up from germline, CDR1 is KGHSH and CDR2 is LQKENI. The CDR3 has 14 residues. V was pared by 3 bases and J by 0 bases, with 1 base of the junction left unmatched. CDR3: CASSPTSDQETQYF. The CDR3 coding sequence is TGTGCCAGCTCACCCACTAGCGACCAAGAGACCCAGTACTTC.